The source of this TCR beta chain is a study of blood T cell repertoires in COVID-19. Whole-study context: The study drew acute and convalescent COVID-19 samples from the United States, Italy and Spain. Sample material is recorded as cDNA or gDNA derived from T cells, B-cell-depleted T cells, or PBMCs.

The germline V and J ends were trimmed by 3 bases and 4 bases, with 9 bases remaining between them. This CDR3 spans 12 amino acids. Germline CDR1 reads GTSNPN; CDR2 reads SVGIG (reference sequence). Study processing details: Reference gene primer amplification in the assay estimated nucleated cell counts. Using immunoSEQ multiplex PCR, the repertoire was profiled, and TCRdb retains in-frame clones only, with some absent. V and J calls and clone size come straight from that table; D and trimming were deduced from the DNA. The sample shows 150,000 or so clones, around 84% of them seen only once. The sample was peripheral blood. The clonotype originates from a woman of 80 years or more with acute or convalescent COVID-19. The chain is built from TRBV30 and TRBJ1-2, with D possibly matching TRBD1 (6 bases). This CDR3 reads CAWSRDTYGYTF. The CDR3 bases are TGTGCCTGGAGCCGGGACACCTATGGCTACACCTTC.